This TCR beta chain was identified in a study of cytomegalovirus exposure and HLA in healthy donors. About this clone: The antigen remains unidentified.

PCR employed 60 Vbeta and 13 Jbeta primers. Profiling relied on immunoSEQ multiplex PCR, and the TCRdb table lists in-frame clones only, not all of them. The data contain fewer than 200,000 clones, 75% to 80% of them singletons. The germline V and J ends were trimmed by 2 bases and 4 bases, with 12 bases remaining between them. The CDR3 extends over 15 amino acids. The germline V gene encodes CDR1 KGHSH and CDR2 LQKENI. Study-level points and caveats: Investigators reported some 150 TCR beta chains as tied to cytomegalovirus. In a later analysis, a missense DCLRE1C variant was linked to TCR beta V- and J-gene trimming.

Input material: PBMCs. V gene TRBV18 combines with J gene TRBJ2-1; the D gene is possibly TRBD1 (5 bases). This sequence originates from a man between 35 and 55 years old in good health and CMV-seropositive. CDR3 amino acids: CASSPYQGVYNEQFF. The CDR3 DNA reads as TGTGCCAGCTCACCATATCAAGGGGTATACAATGAGCAGTTCTTC.